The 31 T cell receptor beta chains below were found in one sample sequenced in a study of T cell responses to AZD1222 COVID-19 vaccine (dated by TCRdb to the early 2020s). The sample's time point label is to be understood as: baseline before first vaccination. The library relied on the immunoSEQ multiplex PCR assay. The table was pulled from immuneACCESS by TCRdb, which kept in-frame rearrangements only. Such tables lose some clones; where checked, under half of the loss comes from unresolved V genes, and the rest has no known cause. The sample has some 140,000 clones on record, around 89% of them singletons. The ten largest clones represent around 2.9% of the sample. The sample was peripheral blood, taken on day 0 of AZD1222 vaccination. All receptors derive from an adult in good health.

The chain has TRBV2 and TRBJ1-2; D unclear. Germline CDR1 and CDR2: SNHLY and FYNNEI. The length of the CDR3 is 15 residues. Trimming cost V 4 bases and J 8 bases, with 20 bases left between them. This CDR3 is CASSGDLGGGWGYTF. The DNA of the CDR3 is TGTGCCAGCAGTGGGGATTTAGGAGGAGGCTGGGGCTACACCTTC.

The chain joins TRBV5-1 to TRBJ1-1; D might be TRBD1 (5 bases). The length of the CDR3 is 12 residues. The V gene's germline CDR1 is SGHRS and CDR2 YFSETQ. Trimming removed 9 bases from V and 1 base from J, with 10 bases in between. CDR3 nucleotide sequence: TGCGCCACAGGGACGGGGAACACTGAAGCTTTCTTT. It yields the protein CATGTGNTEAFF.

CDR3: CASSFSGGARTGELFF. CDR3 nucleotide sequence: TGTGCCAGCAGCTTTAGCGGGGGGGCCAGGACCGGGGAGCTGTTTTTT. This chain links TRBV7-9 with TRBJ2-2; 11 nucleotides match TRBD2. This CDR3 has 16 amino acids. Germline values: CDR1 SEHNR, CDR2 FQNEAQ (reference sequence). V shed 3 bases, J shed 5 bases, and the junction held 5 bases outside the gene matches.

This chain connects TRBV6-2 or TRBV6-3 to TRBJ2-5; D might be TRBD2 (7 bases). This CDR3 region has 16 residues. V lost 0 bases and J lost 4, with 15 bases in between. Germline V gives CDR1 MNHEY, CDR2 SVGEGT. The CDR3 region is CASSYSFGGPIETQYF. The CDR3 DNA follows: TGTGCCAGCAGTTACTCTTTCGGGGGGCCAATAGAGACCCAGTACTTC.

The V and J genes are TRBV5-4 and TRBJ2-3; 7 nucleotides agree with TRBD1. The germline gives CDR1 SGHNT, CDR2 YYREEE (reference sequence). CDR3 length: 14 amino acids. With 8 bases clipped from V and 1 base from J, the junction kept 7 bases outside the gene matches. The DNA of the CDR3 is TGTGCCAGGGCAGGGGGACAGTGCACAGATACGCAGTATTTT. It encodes CARAGGQCTDTQYF.

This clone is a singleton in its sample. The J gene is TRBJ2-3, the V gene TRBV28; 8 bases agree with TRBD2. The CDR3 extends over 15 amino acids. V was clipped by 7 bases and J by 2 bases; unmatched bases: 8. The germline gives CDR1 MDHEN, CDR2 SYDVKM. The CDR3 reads CASKTGTRPTDTQYF. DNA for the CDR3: TGTGCCAGCAAAACCGGGACTAGACCCACAGATACGCAGTATTTT.

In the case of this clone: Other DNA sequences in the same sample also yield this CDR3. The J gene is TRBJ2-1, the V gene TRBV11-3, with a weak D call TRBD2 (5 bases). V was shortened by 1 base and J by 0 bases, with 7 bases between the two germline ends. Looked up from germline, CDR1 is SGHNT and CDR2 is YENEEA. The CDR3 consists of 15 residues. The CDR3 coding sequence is TGTGCCAGCAGCTTAGGTGGGAGCTCCTACAATGAGCAGTTCTTC. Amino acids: CASSLGGSSYNEQFF.

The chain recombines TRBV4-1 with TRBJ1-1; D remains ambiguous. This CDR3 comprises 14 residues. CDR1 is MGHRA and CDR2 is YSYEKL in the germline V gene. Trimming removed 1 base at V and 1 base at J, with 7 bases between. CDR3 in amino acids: CASSQADRNTEAFF. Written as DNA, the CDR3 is TGCGCCAGCAGCCAAGCGGACCGGAACACTGAAGCTTTCTTT.

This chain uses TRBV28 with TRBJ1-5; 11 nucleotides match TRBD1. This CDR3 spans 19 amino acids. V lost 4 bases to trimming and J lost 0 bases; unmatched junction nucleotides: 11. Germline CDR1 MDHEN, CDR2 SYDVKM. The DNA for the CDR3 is TGTGCCAGCAGTTGGGCTTTCCCGGGACAGGGGGATAGCAATCAGCCCCAGCATTTT. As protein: CASSWAFPGQGDSNQPQHF.

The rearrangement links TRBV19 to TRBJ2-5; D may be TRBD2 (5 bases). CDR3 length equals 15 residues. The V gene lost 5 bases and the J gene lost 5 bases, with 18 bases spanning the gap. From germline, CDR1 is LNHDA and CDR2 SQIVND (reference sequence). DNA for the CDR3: TGTGCCAGTAGTTCCGGCCCCGGGGAGTGGGAGACCCAGTACTTC. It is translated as CASSSGPGEWETQYF.

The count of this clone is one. The CDR3 reads CASSIGDRYNEQFF. CDR3 DNA sequence: TGTGCCAGTAGTATAGGGGACAGATACAATGAGCAGTTCTTC. V and J are TRBV19 and TRBJ2-1, with 7 bases identical to TRBD1. CDR1 and CDR2 (germline): LNHDA, SQIVND (reference sequence). Trimming took 1 base from V and 4 from J; bases not matched to a gene: 1. This CDR3 contains 14 residues.

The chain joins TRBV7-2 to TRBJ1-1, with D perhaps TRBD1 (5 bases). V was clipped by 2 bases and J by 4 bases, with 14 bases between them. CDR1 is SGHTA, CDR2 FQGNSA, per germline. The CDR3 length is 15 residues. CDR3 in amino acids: CASSLPGTRATEAFF. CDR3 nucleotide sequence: TGTGCCAGCAGCTTACCCGGGACTCGGGCCACTGAAGCTTTCTTT. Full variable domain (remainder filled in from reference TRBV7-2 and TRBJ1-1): GAGVSQSPSNKVTEKGKDVELRCDPISGHTALYWYRQSLGQGLEFLIYFQGNSAPDKSGLPSDRFSAERTGGSVSTLTIQRTQQEDSAVYLCASSLPGTRATEAFFGQGTRLTVV.

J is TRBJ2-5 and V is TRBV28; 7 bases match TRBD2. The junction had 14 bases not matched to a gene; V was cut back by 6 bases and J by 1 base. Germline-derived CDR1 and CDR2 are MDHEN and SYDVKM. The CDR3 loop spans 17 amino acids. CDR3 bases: TGTGCCAGCAGGAACGGGGCGGGCGGGGGAGGCCAAGAGACCCAGTACTTC. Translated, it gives CASRNGAGGGGQETQYF.

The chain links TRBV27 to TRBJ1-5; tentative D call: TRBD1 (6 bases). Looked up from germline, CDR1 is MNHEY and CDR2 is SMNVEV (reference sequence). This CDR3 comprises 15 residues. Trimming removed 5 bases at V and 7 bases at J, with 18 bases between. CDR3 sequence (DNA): TGTGCCAGCAGTACCTTAACAGGGTTCGGCCAGCCCCAGCATTTT. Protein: CASSTLTGFGQPQHF.

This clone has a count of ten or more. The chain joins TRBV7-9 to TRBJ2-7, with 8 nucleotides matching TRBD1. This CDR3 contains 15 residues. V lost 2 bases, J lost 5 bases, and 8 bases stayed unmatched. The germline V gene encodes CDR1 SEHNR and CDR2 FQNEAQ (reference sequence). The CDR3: CASSLTRDRSHEQYF. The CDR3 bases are TGTGCCAGCAGCTTAACCCGGGACAGGTCCCACGAGCAGTACTTC.

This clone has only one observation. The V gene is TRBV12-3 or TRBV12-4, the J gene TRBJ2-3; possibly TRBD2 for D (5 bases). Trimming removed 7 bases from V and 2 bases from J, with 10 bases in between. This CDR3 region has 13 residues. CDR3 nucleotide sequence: TGTGCCAGCAATCTCCGGGACACAGATACGCAGTATTTT. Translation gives CASNLRDTDTQYF.

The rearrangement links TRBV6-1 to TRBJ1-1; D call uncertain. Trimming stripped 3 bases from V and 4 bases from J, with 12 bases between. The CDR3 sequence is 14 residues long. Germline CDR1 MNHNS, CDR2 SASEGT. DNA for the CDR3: TGTGCCAGCAGTGACAGGCCCCTGGGCACTGAAGCTTTCTTT. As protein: CASSDRPLGTEAFF.

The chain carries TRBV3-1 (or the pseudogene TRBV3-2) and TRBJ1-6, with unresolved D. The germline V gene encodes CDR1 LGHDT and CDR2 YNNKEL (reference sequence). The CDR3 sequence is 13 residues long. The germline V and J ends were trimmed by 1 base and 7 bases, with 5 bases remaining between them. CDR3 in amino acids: CASSQVTNSPLHF. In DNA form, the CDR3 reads TGTGCCAGCAGCCAAGTCACCAATTCACCCCTCCACTTT.

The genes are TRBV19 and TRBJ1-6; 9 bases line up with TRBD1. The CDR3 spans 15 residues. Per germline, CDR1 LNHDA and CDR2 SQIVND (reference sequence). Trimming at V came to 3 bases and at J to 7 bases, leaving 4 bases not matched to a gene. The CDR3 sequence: CASSITGQGNSPLHF. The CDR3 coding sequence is TGTGCCAGTAGTATTACGGGACAGGGAAATTCACCCCTCCACTTT. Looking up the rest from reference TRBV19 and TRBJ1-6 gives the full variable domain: DGGITQSPKYLFRKEGQNVTLSCEQNLNHDAMYWYRQDPGQGLRLIYYSQIVNDFQKGDIAEGYSVSREKKESFPLTVTSAQKNPTAFYLCASSITGQGNSPLHFGNGTRLTVT.

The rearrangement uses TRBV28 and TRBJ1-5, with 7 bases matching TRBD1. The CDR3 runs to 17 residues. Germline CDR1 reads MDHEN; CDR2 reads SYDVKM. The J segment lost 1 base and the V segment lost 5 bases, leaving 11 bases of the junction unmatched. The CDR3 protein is CASSGIGRGQSNQPQHF. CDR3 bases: TGTGCCAGCAGTGGAATCGGGAGGGGGCAAAGCAATCAGCCCCAGCATTTT. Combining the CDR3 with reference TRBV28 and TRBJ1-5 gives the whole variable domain DVKVTQSSRYLVKRTGEKVFLECVQDMDHENMFWYRQDPGLGLRLIYFSYDVKMKEKGDIPEGYSVSREKKERFSLILESASTNQTSMYLCASSGIGRGQSNQPQHFGDGTRLSIL.

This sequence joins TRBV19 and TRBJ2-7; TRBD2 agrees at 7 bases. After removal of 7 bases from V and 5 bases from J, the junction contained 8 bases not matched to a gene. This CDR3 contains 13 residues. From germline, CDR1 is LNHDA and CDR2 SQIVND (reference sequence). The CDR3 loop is CASTAGGRNEQYF. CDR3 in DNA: TGTGCCAGTACCGCCGGGGGGAGGAACGAGCAGTACTTC.

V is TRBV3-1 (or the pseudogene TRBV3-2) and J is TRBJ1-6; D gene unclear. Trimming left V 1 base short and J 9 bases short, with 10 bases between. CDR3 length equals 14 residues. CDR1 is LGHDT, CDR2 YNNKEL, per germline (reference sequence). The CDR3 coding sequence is TGTGCCAGCAGCCAAGTTCCAGCCAGTTCACCCCTCCACTTT. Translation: CASSQVPASSPLHF.

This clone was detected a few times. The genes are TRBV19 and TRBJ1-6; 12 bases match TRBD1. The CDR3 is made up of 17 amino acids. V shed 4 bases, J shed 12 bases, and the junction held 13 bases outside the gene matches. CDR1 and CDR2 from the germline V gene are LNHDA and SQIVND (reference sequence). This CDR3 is CASSTRPGTGGSGPLHF. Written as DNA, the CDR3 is TGTGCCAGTAGTACCCGCCCAGGGACAGGGGGCTCGGGACCCCTCCACTTT.

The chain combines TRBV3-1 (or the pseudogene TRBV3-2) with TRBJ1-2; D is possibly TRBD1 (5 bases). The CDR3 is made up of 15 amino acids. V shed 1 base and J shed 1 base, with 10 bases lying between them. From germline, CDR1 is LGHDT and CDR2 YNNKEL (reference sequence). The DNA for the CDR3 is TGTGCCAGCAGCCAAGGGGGGTTAGTTAACTATGGCTACACCTTC. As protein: CASSQGGLVNYGYTF.

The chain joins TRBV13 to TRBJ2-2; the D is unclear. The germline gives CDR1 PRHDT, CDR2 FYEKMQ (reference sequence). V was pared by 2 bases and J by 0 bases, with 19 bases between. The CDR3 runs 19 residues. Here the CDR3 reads CASSLNLGVGRSNTGELFF. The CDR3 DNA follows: TGTGCCAGCAGCTTAAATTTAGGTGTTGGCAGGTCGAACACCGGGGAGCTGTTTTTT.

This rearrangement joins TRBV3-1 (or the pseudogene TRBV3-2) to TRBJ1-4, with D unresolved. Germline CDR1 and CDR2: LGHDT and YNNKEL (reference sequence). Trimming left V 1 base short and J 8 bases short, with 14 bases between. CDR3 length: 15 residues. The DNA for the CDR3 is TGTGCCAGCAGCCAAGGGTACAGCCCCCAAGAAAAACTGTTTTTT. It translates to CASSQGYSPQEKLFF.

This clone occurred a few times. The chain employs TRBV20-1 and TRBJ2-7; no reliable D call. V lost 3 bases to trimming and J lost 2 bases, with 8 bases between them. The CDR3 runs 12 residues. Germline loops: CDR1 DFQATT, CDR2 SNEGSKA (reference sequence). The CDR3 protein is CSASPAAYEQYF. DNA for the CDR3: TGCAGTGCTAGTCCGGCAGCCTACGAGCAGTACTTC.

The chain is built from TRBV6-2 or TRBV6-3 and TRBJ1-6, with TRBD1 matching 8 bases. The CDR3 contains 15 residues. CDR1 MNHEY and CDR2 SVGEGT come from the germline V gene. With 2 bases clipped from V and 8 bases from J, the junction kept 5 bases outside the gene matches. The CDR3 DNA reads TGTGCCAGCAGTTACCGGGACAGGTCCGATTCACCCCTCCACTTT. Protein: CASSYRDRSDSPLHF.

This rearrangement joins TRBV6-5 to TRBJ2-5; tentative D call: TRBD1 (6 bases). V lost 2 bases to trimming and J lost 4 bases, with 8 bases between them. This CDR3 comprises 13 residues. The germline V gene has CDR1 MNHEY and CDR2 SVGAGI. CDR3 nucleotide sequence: TGTGCCAGCAGTTACGGGGGCCCAGAGACCCAGTACTTC. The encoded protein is CASSYGGPETQYF.

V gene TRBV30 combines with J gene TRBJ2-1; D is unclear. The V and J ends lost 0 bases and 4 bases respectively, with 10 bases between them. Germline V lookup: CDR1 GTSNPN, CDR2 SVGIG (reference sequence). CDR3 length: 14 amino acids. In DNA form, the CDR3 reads TGTGCCTGGAGTGTACGACTGCAGTACAATGAGCAGTTCTTC. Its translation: CAWSVRLQYNEQFF.

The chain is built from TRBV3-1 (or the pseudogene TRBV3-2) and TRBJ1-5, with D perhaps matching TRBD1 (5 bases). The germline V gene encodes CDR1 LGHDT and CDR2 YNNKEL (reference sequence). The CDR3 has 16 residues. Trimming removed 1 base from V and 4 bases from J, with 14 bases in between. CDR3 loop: CASSQGSTATNQPQHF. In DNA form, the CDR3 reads TGTGCCAGCAGCCAAGGGTCGACAGCTACTAATCAGCCCCAGCATTTT.